The rows below give T cell receptor beta chains drawn from one sample of a study of T cell changes during pregnancy in multiple sclerosis. TCRdb keeps only in-frame clones here, not all; method: immunoSEQ multiplex PCR. The table lists more than 20,000 clones, around 90% of them singletons, with 0.55% to 0.8% in the top ten. Sample: CD4+ T cells from peripheral blood mononuclear cells, taken in the third trimester of pregnancy. Receptors originate from a female donor with multiple sclerosis, enrolled in a pregnancy study. The CDR3 runs from the conserved cysteine through the conserved F or W. A D gene is named only where the DNA matches it firmly. Some rows mark clone size as missing; the rest say once, few, many or name a class of expanded clone.

clone_size j_call d_call v_call cdr3_nt cdr3_aa
NA TRBJ1-2 TRBD1 TRBV7-3 TGTGCCAGCAGCCGGACAGGGGGAAATGGCTACACCTTC CASSRTGGNGYTF
NA TRBJ2-5 NA TRBV2 TGTGCCAGCCACAGGAGTGGGGAGACCCAGTACTTC CASHRSGETQYF
NA TRBJ2-5 NA TRBV2 TGTGCCAGCAGTCTCCGACAGGGAGGGACCCAGTACTTC CASSLRQGGTQYF
NA TRBJ2-1 TRBD2 TRBV5-8 TGTGCCAGCAGCTTGGAATGGGGCGGGGGGTACAGCAATGAGCAGTTCTTC CASSLEWGGGYSNEQFF
NA TRBJ2-5 NA TRBV5-4 TGTGCCAGCAGCCCGCGGGAAGCAGGAGAGACCCAGTACTTC CASSPREAGETQYF
NA TRBJ1-5 NA TRBV10-3 TGTGCCATCAGTGAACGGCCGAGGGAAAATCAGCCCCAGCATTTT CAISERPRENQPQHF
NA TRBJ2-1 TRBD1 TRBV9 TGTGCCAGCACCCATTCAGGGGGCTGGGGTGAGCAGTTCTTC CASTHSGGWGEQFF
once TRBJ1-1 NA TRBV7-3 TGTGCCAGCAGCCGACAGTCGAACACTGAAGCTTTCTTT CASSRQSNTEAFF
NA TRBJ2-1 NA TRBV11-2 TGTGCCAGCAGCGCGCGACAGGTGACGTACAATGAGCAGTTCTTC CASSARQVTYNEQFF
NA TRBJ1-2 NA TRBV11-2 TGTGCCAGCAGCTTAGTCCAGGGGAGCTACTATGGCTACACCTTC CASSLVQGSYYGYTF
NA TRBJ1-6 NA TRBV2 TGTGCCAGCAGTAACCAGGGTAATTCACCCCTCCACTTT CASSNQGNSPLHF